The entry that follows covers one T cell receptor beta chain sequence. Its antigen is as yet unknown. The entry originates in a study of T cell repertoires in cytomegalovirus infection. Study-wide background: In the study, CMV epitopes included recently identified HLA-C-restricted and well-studied HLA-B-restricted ones. It was the public TCR beta signatures that indicated both CMV infection and matching HLA type.

Trimming took 3 bases from V and 6 from J, leaving 14 bases between them. The CDR3 is 14 amino acids. Germline-derived CDR1 and CDR2 are ENHRY and SYGVKD. TCRdb processed the reads anew with MiXCR; each CDR3 protein has one entry. The data contain around 900,000 distinct CDR3 sequences, roughly 31% of them singletons. Points from the study as a whole: HLA-C-restricted, CMV-specific TCR beta clonotypes were dominant ex vivo. Identification of carriers of CMV plus the relevant HLA was performed using cumulative public TCR beta family frequency.

V usage is TRBV10-3 and J usage is TRBJ1-1, with D possibly being TRBD1 (5 bases). This TCR came from a human donor in good health (CMV status not recorded). Some clones in this sample may be carry-over from other donors' samples. The sample here was cultured CD8+ T cells from PBMCs, taken from culture after CMV antigen stimulation. CDR3 protein: CAISDRAGRAEAFF. CDR3 sequence (DNA): TGTGCCATCAGTGATAGGGCAGGGCGCGCTGAAGCTTTCTTT.